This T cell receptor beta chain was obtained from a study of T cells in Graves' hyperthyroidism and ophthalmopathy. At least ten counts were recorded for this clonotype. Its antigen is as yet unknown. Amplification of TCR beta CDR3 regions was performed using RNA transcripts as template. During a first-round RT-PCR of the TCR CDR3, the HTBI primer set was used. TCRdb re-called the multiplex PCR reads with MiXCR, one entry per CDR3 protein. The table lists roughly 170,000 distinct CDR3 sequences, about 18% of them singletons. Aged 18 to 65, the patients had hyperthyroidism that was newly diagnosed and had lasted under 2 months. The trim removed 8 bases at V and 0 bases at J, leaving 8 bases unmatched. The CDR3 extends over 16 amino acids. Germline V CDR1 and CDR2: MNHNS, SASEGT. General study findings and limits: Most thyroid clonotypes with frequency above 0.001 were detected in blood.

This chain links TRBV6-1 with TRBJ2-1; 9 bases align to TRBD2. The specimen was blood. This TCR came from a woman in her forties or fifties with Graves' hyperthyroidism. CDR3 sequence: CASRLAGYSSYNEQFF. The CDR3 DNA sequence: TGTGCCAGCCGGCTAGCGGGGTACAGCTCCTACAATGAGCAGTTCTTC.